Listed here are 12 T cell receptor beta chains from one sample, sequenced in a study of blood T cell repertoires in COVID-19. The assay was immunoSEQ multiplex PCR, and TCRdb's table has in-frame clones only and misses some. The sample holds about 160,000 clones, roughly 86% seen once. Source material: peripheral blood. These receptor sequences come from an older woman who had recovered from COVID-19.

This clone showed up just a few times. V gene TRBV5-1 combines with J gene TRBJ1-1; the D gene is possibly TRBD1 (5 bases). Trimming pared 4 bases from V and 1 base from J, leaving 14 bases between. Germline V gives CDR1 SGHRS, CDR2 YFSETQ. CDR3 length: 15 residues. The CDR3 nucleotides are TGCGCCAGCAGCGCCCGGGGGTCCCAGAACACTGAAGCTTTCTTT. Its translation: CASSARGSQNTEAFF.

The CDR3 spells CASSRGLNTEAFF. In DNA form, the CDR3 reads TGTGCCAGCAGCCGGGGCCTTAACACTGAAGCTTTCTTT. V and J are TRBV3-1 (or the pseudogene TRBV3-2) and TRBJ1-1; perhaps TRBD1 as D (5 bases). Between the trimmed V and J ends, which lost 4 bases and 2 bases, there was a span of 8 bases. The CDR3 loop spans 13 amino acids. Germline V CDR1 and CDR2: LGHDT, YNNKEL (reference sequence).

The gene calls are TRBV10-3 and TRBJ2-5; 15 nucleotides agree with TRBD2. With 7 bases clipped from V and 4 bases from J, the junction kept 10 bases outside the gene matches. Germline CDR1 reads ENHRY; CDR2 reads SYGVKD. The CDR3 loop spans 17 amino acids. The CDR3 sequence: CAIKIHGLAGGTETQYF. CDR3 in DNA: TGTGCCATCAAGATACACGGACTAGCGGGGGGGACAGAGACCCAGTACTTC.

V is TRBV5-1 and J is TRBJ2-5; 8 nucleotides match TRBD2. This CDR3 is 15 amino acids long. Germline assignment: CDR1 SGHRS and CDR2 YFSETQ. V trimming: 0 bases; J trimming: 5 bases; junction bases outside the gene matches: 6. The CDR3 sequence is CASSLAATSAETQYF. The CDR3 nucleotides read TGCGCCAGCAGCTTGGCCGCGACTAGCGCCGAGACCCAGTACTTC.

The CDR3, as DNA: TGTGCCAGCAGCTTAGATGGGGGCGGGTACGAGCAGTACTTC. This codes for CASSLDGGGYEQYF. The J gene is TRBJ2-7, the V gene TRBV7-6; tentatively, D is TRBD1 (6 bases). The V end lost 1 base, the J end lost 4 bases, and 11 bases lay between the germline ends. Germline V gene sequence: CDR1 SGHVS, CDR2 FNYEAQ. The CDR3 length is 14 residues.

The chain combines TRBV18 with TRBJ1-2; 7 positions match TRBD1. V trimming: 2 bases; J trimming: 0 bases; junction bases outside the gene matches: 6. The germline V gene has CDR1 KGHSH and CDR2 LQKENI. CDR3 size: 16 residues. The CDR3 DNA is TGTGCCAGCTCACCAGAACTAGGACAGGCTAACTATGGCTACACCTTC. Protein product: CASSPELGQANYGYTF.

This chain connects TRBV10-3 to TRBJ2-5, with TRBD1 matching over 7 bases. V dropped 4 bases and J dropped 1; count of bases not matched to a gene: 3. The CDR3 is 14 residues long. Germline V gene data show CDR1 as ENHRY and CDR2 as SYGVKD. CDR3 nucleotide sequence: TGTGCCATCAGTGCGGGACAGAGCCAAGAGACCCAGTACTTC. Translated: CAISAGQSQETQYF.

The chain combines TRBV5-6 with TRBJ1-5; D gene uncertain. The germline gives CDR1 SGHDT, CDR2 YYEEEE. Between the trimmed V and J ends, which lost 3 bases and 4 bases, there was a span of 5 bases. The CDR3 contains 12 residues. Written as DNA, the CDR3 is TGTGCCAGCAGCTCCCGGAATCAGCCCCAGCATTTT. Amino acids: CASSSRNQPQHF.

On this clone: Different DNA sequences within this sample yield the same CDR3. The V and J genes are TRBV9 and TRBJ2-3, with TRBD2 matching 8 bases. Germline CDR1 SGDLS, CDR2 YYNGEE. The CDR3 totals 15 residues. The J segment lost 3 bases and the V segment lost 0 bases, leaving 3 bases of the junction unmatched. In DNA, the CDR3 is TGTGCCAGCAGCGTAGCGGGGGGGCGGACAGATACGCAGTATTTT. Amino acids: CASSVAGGRTDTQYF.

J is TRBJ2-5 and V is TRBV6-5; 9 positions agree with TRBD1. V lost 4 bases and J lost 13; bases outside the gene matches: 13. CDR1 is MNHEY, CDR2 SVGAGI, per germline. This CDR3 has 14 residues. This CDR3 reads CASSSSGQGMGRYF. CDR3 in DNA: TGTGCCAGCAGTTCGTCGGGACAGGGAATGGGACGGTACTTC.

V is TRBV4-1 and J is TRBJ1-2; 8 positions agree with TRBD1. The V and J ends lost 1 base and 2 bases, in that order; junction bases with no gene match: 3. The CDR3 extends over 15 amino acids. CDR1 MGHRA and CDR2 YSYEKL come from the germline V gene. In DNA, the CDR3 is TGCGCCAGCAGCCAAGCGGACAGGGCGAACTATGGCTACACCTTC. Translating gives CASSQADRANYGYTF.

The chain carries TRBV6-5 and TRBJ1-6; 7 bases map to TRBD1. The germline V gene has CDR1 MNHEY and CDR2 SVGAGI. V was clipped by 6 bases and J by 6 bases; unmatched bases: 8. This CDR3 is 15 amino acids long. CDR3 protein: CASSRRQGSNSPLHF. The CDR3 DNA is TGTGCCAGCAGCCGCAGACAGGGAAGTAATTCACCCCTCCACTTT.